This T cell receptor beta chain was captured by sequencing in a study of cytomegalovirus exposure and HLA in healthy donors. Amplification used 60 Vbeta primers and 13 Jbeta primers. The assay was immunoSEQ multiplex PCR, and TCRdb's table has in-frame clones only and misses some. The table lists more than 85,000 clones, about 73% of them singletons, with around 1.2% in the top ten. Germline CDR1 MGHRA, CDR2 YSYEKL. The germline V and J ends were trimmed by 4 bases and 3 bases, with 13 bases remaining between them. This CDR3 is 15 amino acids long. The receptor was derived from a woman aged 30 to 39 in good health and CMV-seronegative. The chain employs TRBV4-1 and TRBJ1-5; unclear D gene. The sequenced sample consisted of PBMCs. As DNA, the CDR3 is TGCGCCAGCAGCCCGACACAATCCCCCAATCAGCCCCAGCATTTT. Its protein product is CASSPTQSPNQPQHF.